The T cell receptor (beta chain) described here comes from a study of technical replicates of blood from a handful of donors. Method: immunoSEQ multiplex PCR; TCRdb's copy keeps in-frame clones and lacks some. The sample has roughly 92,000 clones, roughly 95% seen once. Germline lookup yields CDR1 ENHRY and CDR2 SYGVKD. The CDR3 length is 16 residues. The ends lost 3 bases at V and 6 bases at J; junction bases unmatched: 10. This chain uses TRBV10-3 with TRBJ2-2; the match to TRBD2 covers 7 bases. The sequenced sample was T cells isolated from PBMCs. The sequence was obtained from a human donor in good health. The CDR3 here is CAISELTGGRAGELFF. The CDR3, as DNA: TGTGCCATCAGTGAACTAACGGGAGGAAGGGCCGGGGAGCTGTTTTTT.